The rows below give T cell receptor beta chains drawn from one sample of a study of long-term antiretroviral therapy in people with HIV. Sequencing used immunoSEQ multiplex PCR; TCRdb keeps in-frame clones, though not all of them. The sample yields about 28,000 clones, about 90% seen once. The sample here was unsorted PBMCs, taken 1.8 years after starting antiretroviral therapy. These receptor sequences come from a young woman with HIV. The CDR3 runs from the conserved cysteine through the conserved F or W. A D gene is named only where the DNA matches it firmly. A clone size is listed for some rows: how often the clone was seen (once, few, many), or a class if it is expanded.

v_gene,d_gene,abundance,j_gene,len,CDR3nt,CDR3aa
TRBV27,TRBD2,.,TRBJ2-7,16,TGTGCCAGCAGTCGCGGGGACTGGAGCGGGGCCCTCGAGCAGTACTTC,CASSRGDWSGALEQYF
TRBV19,TRBD1,.,TRBJ2-2,17,TGTGCCAGTAGTATTGGGACCGACAGGGGTTGGCCCGGGGAGCTGTTTTTT,CASSIGTDRGWPGELFF
TRBV5-6,TRBD2,.,TRBJ2-7,14,TGTGCCAGCAGCTTTCCTGGACTAGCGTCCGAGCAGTACTTC,CASSFPGLASEQYF
TRBV5-4,TRBD2,once,TRBJ2-2,15,TGTGCCAGCAGCTCGACTAGCGGATACACCGGGGAGCTGTTTTTT,CASSSTSGYTGELFF
TRBV25-1,.,.,TRBJ1-2,12,TGTGCCAGCAGTGTTCCTGATTCAGGCTACACCTTC,CASSVPDSGYTF
TRBV4-3,.,.,TRBJ2-7,15,TGCGCCAGCAGCCAGGGGCCCGGGATCCTCTACGAGCAGTACTTC,CASSQGPGILYEQYF
TRBV6-4,.,.,TRBJ2-2,13,TGTGCAGGGTCCGTGCGAAACACCGGGGAGCTGTTTTTT,CAGSVRNTGELFF
TRBV7-9,.,.,TRBJ1-5,13,TGTGCCAGCAGCTCAGGGGCTTATCAGCCCCAGCATTTT,CASSSGAYQPQHF
TRBV29-1,TRBD1,.,TRBJ2-1,14,TGCAGCGTCCGGCTAGAGGGGGCATGGTATGAGCAGTTCTTC,CSVRLEGAWYEQFF
TRBV29-1,.,.,TRBJ2-5,10,TGCAGCGTTGGTCTGGAGACCCAGTACTTC,CSVGLETQYF
TRBV5-1,TRBD1,.,TRBJ2-7,13,TGCGCCAGCAGCCGGACAGGAGCCTACGAGCAGTACTTC,CASSRTGAYEQYF
TRBV4-1,.,.,TRBJ2-1,16,TGCGCCAGCAGCCAACCTCAGGTACGCTCCTACAATGAGCAGTTCTTC,CASSQPQVRSYNEQFF
TRBV5-1,.,.,TRBJ2-7,12,TGCGCCAGCAGCGCGAATTACTACGAGCAGTACTTC,CASSANYYEQYF
TRBV7-2,TRBD2,once,TRBJ2-1,15,TGTGCCAGCAGCCGCTTATTGGGGGGGAGCAATGAGCAGTTCTTC,CASSRLLGGSNEQFF
TRBV9,.,.,TRBJ2-1,13,TGTGCCAGCAGCGCCACCATATACAATGAGCAGTTCTTC,CASSATIYNEQFF
TRBV19,TRBD1,.,TRBJ2-1,15,TGTGCCAGTAGTCCGTTGGGACAGGGATACAATGAGCAGTTCTTC,CASSPLGQGYNEQFF
TRBV28,TRBD1,.,TRBJ1-4,15,TGTGCCAGCAGTTCGACAGGGAGTCTTAATGAAAAACTGTTTTTT,CASSSTGSLNEKLFF
TRBV28,.,medium-sized,TRBJ2-3,18,TGTGCCAGCAGTCCACTTCCGACGGCAGGCCTGGACACAGATACGCAGTATTTT,CASSPLPTAGLDTDTQYF
TRBV19,.,.,TRBJ1-5,15,TGTGCCAGTAGTATATCTCCCATGGGCAATCAGCCCCAGCATTTT,CASSISPMGNQPQHF
TRBV19,.,.,TRBJ2-1,13,TGTGCCAGTAGTGAACAGGGCCGGGGTGAGCAGTTCTTC,CASSEQGRGEQFF
TRBV28,TRBD1,.,TRBJ1-5,13,TGTGCCAGCCAACAGGGGATCAATCAGCCCCAGCATTTT,CASQQGINQPQHF
TRBV6-5,.,.,TRBJ2-5,15,TGTGCCAGCAGTTCCCGGGACTCCTATGGGGAGACCCAGTACTTC,CASSSRDSYGETQYF
TRBV19,TRBD2,.,TRBJ2-4,16,TGTGCCAGTAGTATAGATCTAGCGGGAGTGCAAAACATTCAGTACTTC,CASSIDLAGVQNIQYF
TRBV27,.,.,TRBJ2-5,13,TGTGCCAGCAGTCCCTCCATCGGGAAGACCCAGTACTTC,CASSPSIGKTQYF
TRBV4-1,TRBD1,.,TRBJ1-5,16,TGCGCCAGCAGCCAAGAAGAGGGGGCTATTAATCAGCCCCAGCATTTT,CASSQEEGAINQPQHF
TRBV11-1,TRBD2,.,TRBJ2-1,16,TGTGCCAGCAGCTTCCAACTAGCGGGGCAAAACAATGAGCAGTTCTTC,CASSFQLAGQNNEQFF
TRBV19,.,.,TRBJ1-2,11,TGTGCCAGTAGTATAGGGCATGGCTACACCTTC,CASSIGHGYTF
TRBV5-1,.,.,TRBJ1-4,15,TGCGCCAGCAGCTTGGGGACAGCCCTCACCGAAAAACTGTTTTTT,CASSLGTALTEKLFF
TRBV25-1,.,.,TRBJ2-5,15,TGTGCCAGCAGTCCCCCGGGACCTCCTGGGGAGACCCAGTACTTC,CASSPPGPPGETQYF
TRBV5-1,.,.,TRBJ2-1,12,TGCGCCAGCAGCTTGGGGGCCACCGAGCAGTTCTTC,CASSLGATEQFF
TRBV7-3,.,.,TRBJ1-3,13,TGTGCCAGCAGCTCAGGAGAAGGAAACACCATATATTTT,CASSSGEGNTIYF
TRBV6-6,TRBD1,.,TRBJ1-5,14,TGTGCCAGCGGCGGGGAGGGGGCATGGCAGCCCCAGCATTTT,CASGGEGAWQPQHF
TRBV6-5,TRBD1,.,TRBJ2-3,16,TGTGCCAGCAGTTACGGGACAGGGGTATTCACAGATACGCAGTATTTT,CASSYGTGVFTDTQYF
TRBV11-3,.,once,TRBJ2-2,17,TGCGCCAGCAGCCCCGAAGGAGGGACGGGGAAAAGCGGGGAGCTGTTTTTT,CASSPEGGTGKSGELFF
TRBV19,.,.,TRBJ2-7,14,TGTGCCAGTAGTATAGATGGGTTAGAATACGAGCAGTACTTC,CASSIDGLEYEQYF
TRBV6-4,.,.,TRBJ2-1,14,TGTGCCAGCAGTGAGGGGTCCGCTCTAAATGAGCAGTTCTTC,CASSEGSALNEQFF
TRBV9,.,.,TRBJ2-1,13,TGTGCCAGCACCCTTGCCTCGGGGAATGAGCAGTTCTTC,CASTLASGNEQFF
TRBV15,TRBD2,.,TRBJ2-7,17,TGTGCCACCAGCGACCAGGGAGGGCAGACAGTCTCCTACGAGCAGTACTTC,CATSDQGGQTVSYEQYF
TRBV9,TRBD2,.,TRBJ2-1,14,TGTGCCAGCAGCGTTAGCGGGAGTTCGAATGAGCAGTTCTTC,CASSVSGSSNEQFF
TRBV2,.,once,TRBJ2-3,11,TGTGCCAGCAGTGATTTGGATACGCAGTATTTT,CASSDLDTQYF
TRBV28,TRBD2,.,TRBJ2-4,19,TGTGCCAGCTCCCCTAGGGGACTAGCGGGAGAAGGTGCCAAAAACATTCAGTACTTC,CASSPRGLAGEGAKNIQYF
TRBV9,.,.,TRBJ2-7,14,TGTGCCAGCAGCGTGGGACTTCCGCCCTACGAGCAGTACTTC,CASSVGLPPYEQYF
TRBV7-9,.,.,TRBJ2-7,12,TGTGCCAGCAGCTTAGCTTGGTACGAGCAGTACTTC,CASSLAWYEQYF
TRBV7-7,.,.,TRBJ2-5,13,TGTGCTAGCAGCTTTTGGGGAATGGAGACCCAGTACTTC,CASSFWGMETQYF
TRBV11-2,.,.,TRBJ2-7,14,TGTGCCAGCAGCTTAGCACACCAGACCTACGAGCAGTACTTC,CASSLAHQTYEQYF
TRBV28,.,.,TRBJ2-7,13,TGTGCCAGCAGTTTGGGGGCGCCCCCCGAGCAGTACTTC,CASSLGAPPEQYF
TRBV4-2,.,.,TRBJ1-2,15,TGTGCCAGCAGCCAAGATAGAGCGGGGGAGGGGGGCTACACCTTC,CASSQDRAGEGGYTF
TRBV7-2,TRBD1,.,TRBJ1-5,15,TGTGCCAGCAGCCAAAAAACGACAGGGAATCAGCCCCAGCATTTT,CASSQKTTGNQPQHF
TRBV10-1,.,.,TRBJ2-5,17,TGCGCCAGCAGTGTACTTTCGTACAACCCTTACCAAGAGACCCAGTACTTC,CASSVLSYNPYQETQYF
TRBV7-9,.,.,TRBJ1-2,15,TGTGCCAGCAGCTTAAAAGGCCCCGGGTGGGAAGGCTACACCTTC,CASSLKGPGWEGYTF
TRBV4-1,.,.,TRBJ2-7,16,TGCGCCAGCAGCCAAGAGGCGGGACATAGGTCCTACGAGCAGTACTTC,CASSQEAGHRSYEQYF
TRBV25-1,TRBD1,.,TRBJ2-1,14,TGTGCCAGCAGTTCGACAGGGGTATACAATGAGCAGTTCTTC,CASSSTGVYNEQFF
TRBV9,TRBD2,once,TRBJ2-1,16,TGTGCCAGCAGCGCAGCTGGAACTAGCGCGTACAATGAGCAGTTCTTC,CASSAAGTSAYNEQFF
TRBV9,.,.,TRBJ2-7,15,TGTGCCAGCAGCCCGGTAGCAGGGGCCACCTACGAGCAGTACTTC,CASSPVAGATYEQYF
TRBV11-1,.,.,TRBJ1-1,13,TGTGCCAGCAGCGCCACCAAGAACACTGAAGCTTTCTTT,CASSATKNTEAFF